In its sample, the clone carrying this TCR beta chain was seen many times. The target antigen is unknown. A second PCR, run for about 7 to 11 cycles, used a sample-barcoded 5' primer plus a J-beta primer mix. Unique molecular identifiers of 12 random nucleotides labeled each cDNA. From each sample, at least 2.5 million paired-end reads containing CDR3 were obtained. Using its own MiXCR run on the 5' RACE reads, TCRdb lists one record per CDR3 protein. The sample contains fewer than 1,000,000 distinct CDR3 sequences, around two fifths of which appear only once. Donation came from healthy Caucasian individuals in Russia who were aged 6 to 90. The data originate from a study of blood T cells in healthy people across ages. Study observations and caveats: Bulk PBMC profiling left naive and antigen-experienced comparisons inconclusive.

Looked up from germline, CDR1 is DFQATT and CDR2 is SNEGSKA (reference sequence). Germline trimming cut 5 bases from V and 3 bases from J; bases unmatched to any gene: 6. CDR3 length equals 14 residues. The chain combines TRBV20-1 with TRBJ1-5; TRBD1 matches at 8 bases. This TCR was recovered from a man in his 60s in good health. The sample comprised blood. CDR3 loop: CSAHLGQVNQPQHF. In DNA, the CDR3 is TGCAGTGCTCACTTGGGACAGGTCAATCAGCCCCAGCATTTT.